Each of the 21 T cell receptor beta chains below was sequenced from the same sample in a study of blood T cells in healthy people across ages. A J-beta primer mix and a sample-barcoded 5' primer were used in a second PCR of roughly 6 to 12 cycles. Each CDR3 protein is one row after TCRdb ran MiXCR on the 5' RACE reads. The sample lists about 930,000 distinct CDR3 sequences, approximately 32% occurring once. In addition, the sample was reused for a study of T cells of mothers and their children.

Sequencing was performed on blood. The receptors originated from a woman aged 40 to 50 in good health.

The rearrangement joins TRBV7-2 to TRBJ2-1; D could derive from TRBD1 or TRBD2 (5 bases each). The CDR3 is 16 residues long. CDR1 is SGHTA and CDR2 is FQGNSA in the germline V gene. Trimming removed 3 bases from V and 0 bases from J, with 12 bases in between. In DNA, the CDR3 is TGTGCCAGCAGCTTCATCGGGGCGAACTCCTACAATGAGCAGTTCTTC. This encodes CASSFIGANSYNEQFF.

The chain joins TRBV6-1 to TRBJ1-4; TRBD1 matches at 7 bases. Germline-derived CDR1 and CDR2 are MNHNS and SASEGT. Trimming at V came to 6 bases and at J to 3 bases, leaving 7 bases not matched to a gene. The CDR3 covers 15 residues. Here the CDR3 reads CASRGLTGPNEKLFF. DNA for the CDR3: TGTGCCAGCAGAGGGCTGACAGGGCCTAATGAAAAACTGTTTTTT.

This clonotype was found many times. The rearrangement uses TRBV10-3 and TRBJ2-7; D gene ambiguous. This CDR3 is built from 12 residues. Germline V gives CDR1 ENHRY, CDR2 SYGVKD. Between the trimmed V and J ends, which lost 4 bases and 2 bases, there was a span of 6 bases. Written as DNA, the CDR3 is TGTGCCATCAGTGTTGGGGCCTACGAGCAGTACTTC. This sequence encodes CAISVGAYEQYF.

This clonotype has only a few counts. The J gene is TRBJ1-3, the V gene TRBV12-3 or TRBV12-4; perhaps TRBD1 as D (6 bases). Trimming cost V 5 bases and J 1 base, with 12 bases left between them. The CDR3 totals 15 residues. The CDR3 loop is CASSITTGSGNTIYF. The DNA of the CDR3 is TGTGCCAGCAGTATAACGACAGGTTCTGGAAACACCATATATTTT.

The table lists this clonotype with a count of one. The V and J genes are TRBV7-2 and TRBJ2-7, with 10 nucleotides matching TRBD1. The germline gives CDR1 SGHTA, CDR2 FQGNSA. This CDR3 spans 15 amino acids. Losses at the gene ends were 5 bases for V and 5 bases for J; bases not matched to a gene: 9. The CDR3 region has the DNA TGTGCCAGCAGCCCCCGGCTGGGGACAGGGGACGAGCAGTACTTC. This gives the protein CASSPRLGTGDEQYF.

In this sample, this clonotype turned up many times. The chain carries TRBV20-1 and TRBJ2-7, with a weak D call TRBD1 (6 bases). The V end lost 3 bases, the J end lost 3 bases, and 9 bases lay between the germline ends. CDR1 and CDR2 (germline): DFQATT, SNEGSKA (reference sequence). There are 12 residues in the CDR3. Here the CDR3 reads CSASKGVYEQYF. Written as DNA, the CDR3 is TGCAGTGCTAGTAAGGGGGTCTACGAGCAGTACTTC.

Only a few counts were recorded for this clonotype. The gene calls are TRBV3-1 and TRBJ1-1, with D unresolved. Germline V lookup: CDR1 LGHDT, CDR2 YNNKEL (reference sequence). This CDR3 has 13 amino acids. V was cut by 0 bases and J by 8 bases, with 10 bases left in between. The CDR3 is CASSQDVATEAFF. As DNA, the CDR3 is TGTGCCAGCAGCCAAGACGTCGCAACAGAAGCTTTCTTT.

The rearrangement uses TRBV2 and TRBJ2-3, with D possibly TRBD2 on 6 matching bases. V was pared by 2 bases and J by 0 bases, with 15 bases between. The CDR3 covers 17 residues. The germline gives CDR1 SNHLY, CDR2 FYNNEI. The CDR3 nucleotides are TGTGCCAGCAGTGAAAGGATGGGGGGTCTGAGCACAGATACGCAGTATTTT. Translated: CASSERMGGLSTDTQYF.

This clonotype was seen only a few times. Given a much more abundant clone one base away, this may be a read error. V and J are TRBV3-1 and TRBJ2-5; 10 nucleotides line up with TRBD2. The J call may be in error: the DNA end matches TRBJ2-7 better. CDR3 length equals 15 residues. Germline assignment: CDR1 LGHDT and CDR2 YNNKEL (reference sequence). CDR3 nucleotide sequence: TGTGCCAGCAGCCAAGGAGCGGGGGGGACCTGCGAGCAGTACTTC. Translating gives CASSQGAGGTCEQYF.

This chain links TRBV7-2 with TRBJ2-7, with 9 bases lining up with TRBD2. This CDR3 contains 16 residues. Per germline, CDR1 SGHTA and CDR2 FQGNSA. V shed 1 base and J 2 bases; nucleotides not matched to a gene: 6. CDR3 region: CASSLGVGTSTYEQYF. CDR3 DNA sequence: TGTGCCAGCAGCTTAGGGGTGGGGACTAGCACCTACGAGCAGTACTTC.

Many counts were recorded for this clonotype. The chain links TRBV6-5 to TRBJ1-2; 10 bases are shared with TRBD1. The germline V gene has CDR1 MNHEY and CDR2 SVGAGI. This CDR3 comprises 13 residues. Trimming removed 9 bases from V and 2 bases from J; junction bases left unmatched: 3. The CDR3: CASKGQGNYGYTF. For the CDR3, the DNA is TGTGCCAGTAAGGGACAGGGGAACTATGGCTACACCTTC.

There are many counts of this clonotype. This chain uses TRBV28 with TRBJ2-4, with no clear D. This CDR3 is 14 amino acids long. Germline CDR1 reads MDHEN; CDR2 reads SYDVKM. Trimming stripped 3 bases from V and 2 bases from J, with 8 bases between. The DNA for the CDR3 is TGTGCCAGCAGTTTCCGCGATACCAAAAACATTCAGTACTTC. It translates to CASSFRDTKNIQYF.

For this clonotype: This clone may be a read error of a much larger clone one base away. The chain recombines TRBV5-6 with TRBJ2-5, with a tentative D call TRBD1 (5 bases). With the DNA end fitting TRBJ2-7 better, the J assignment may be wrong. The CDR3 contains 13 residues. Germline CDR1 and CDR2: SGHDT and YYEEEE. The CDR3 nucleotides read TGTGCCAGCAGCCAGGTTCACACAGGCGAGCAGTACTTC. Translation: CASSQVHTGEQYF.

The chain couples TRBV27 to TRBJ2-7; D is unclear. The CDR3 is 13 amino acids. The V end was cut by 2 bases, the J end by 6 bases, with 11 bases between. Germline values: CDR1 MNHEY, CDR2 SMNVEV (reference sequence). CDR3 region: CASSLGRWVEQYF. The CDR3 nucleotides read TGTGCCAGCAGTTTAGGACGTTGGGTCGAGCAGTACTTC.

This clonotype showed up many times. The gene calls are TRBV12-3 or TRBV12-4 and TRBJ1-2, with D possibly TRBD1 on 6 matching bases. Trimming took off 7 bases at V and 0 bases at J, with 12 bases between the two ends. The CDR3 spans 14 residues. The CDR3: CASTRGPANYGYTF. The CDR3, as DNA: TGTGCCAGCACCAGGGGTCCTGCTAACTATGGCTACACCTTC.

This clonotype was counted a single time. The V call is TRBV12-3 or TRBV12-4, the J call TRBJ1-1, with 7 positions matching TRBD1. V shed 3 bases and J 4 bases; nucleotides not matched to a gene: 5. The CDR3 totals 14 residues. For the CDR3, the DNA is TGTGCCAGCAGTTTCTCCGCAGGGGGCACTGAAGCTTTCTTT. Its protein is CASSFSAGGTEAFF.

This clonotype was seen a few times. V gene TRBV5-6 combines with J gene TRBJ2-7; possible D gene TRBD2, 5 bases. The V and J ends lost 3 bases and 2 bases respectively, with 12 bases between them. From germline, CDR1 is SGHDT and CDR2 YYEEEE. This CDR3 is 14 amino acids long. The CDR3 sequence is CASSCARGAYEQYF. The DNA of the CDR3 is TGTGCCAGCAGCTGCGCACGGGGAGCCTACGAGCAGTACTTC.

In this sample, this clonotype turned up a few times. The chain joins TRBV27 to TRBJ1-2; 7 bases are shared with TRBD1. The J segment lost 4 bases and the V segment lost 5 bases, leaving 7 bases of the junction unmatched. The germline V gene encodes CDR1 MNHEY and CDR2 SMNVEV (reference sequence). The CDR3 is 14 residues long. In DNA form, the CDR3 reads TGTGCCAGCAGTACAATACAGGGGAGCTATGGCTACACCTTC. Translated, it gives CASSTIQGSYGYTF.

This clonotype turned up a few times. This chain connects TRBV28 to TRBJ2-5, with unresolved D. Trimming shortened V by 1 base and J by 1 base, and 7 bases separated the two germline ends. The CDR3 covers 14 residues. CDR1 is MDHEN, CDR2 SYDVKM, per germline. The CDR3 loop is CASSLSPAQETQYF. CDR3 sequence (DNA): TGTGCCAGCAGTTTATCGCCAGCCCAAGAGACCCAGTACTTC.

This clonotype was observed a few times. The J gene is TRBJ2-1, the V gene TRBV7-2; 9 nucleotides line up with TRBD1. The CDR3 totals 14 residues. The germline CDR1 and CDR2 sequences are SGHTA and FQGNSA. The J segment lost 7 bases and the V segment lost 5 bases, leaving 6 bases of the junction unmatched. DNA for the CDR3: TGTACCAGCAGCCCCGGGACAGGGAGTAATGAGCAGTTCTTC. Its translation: CTSSPGTGSNEQFF.

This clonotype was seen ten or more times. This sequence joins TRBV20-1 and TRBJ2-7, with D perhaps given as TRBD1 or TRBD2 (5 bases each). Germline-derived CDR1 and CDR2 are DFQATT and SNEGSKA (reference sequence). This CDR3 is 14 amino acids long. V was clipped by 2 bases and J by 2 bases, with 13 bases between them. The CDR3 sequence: CSARHPGRPYEQYF. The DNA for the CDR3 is TGCAGTGCTAGACACCCGGGACGTCCCTACGAGCAGTACTTC.